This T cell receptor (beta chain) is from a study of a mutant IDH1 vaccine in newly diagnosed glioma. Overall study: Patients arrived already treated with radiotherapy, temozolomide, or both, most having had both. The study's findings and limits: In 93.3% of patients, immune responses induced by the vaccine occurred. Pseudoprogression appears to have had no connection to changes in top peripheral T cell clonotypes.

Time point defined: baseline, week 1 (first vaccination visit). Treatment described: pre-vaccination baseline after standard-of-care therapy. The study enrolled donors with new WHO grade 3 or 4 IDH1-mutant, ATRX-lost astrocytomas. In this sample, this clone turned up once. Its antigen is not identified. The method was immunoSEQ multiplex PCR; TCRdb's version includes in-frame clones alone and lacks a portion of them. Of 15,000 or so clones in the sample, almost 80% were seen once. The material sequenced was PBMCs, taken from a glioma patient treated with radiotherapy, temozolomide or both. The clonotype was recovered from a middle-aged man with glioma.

The DNA for the CDR3 is TGTGCCAGCAGCCGAACTAGCGGGGGCTGGTACGAGCAGTACTTC. Protein product: CASSRTSGGWYEQYF. The V and J genes are TRBV5-6 and TRBJ2-7; 11 bases are shared with TRBD2. This CDR3 is 15 amino acids long. Germline CDR1 is SGHDT and CDR2 is YYEEEE. Unmatched junction bases numbered 7, after V lost 4 bases and J lost 4 bases.